This TCR beta chain comes out of a study of cytomegalovirus exposure and HLA in healthy donors. The study, taken as a whole, reports: In a later analysis, TCR beta V- and J-gene trimming showed a link to a missense DCLRE1C variant. It was reported that TCR beta sequences correctly inferred the HLA-A and HLA-B alleles for most subjects. Available immune exposure information was restricted to CMV serostatus only.

In the case of this clone: Its matching antigen is unknown.

PCR amplification relied on 60 Vbeta primers (plus 13 Jbeta primers). TCRdb keeps only in-frame clones here, not all; method: immunoSEQ multiplex PCR. This listing includes about 200,000 clones. The CDR3 covers 11 residues. The germline V gene has CDR1 SGHTA and CDR2 FQGNSA. V lost 1 base to trimming and J lost 11 bases, with 8 bases between them. Material: PBMCs. The chain has TRBV7-2 and TRBJ1-1, with D possibly TRBD1 on 5 matching bases. This clonotype was obtained from a boy aged 5-17 years in good health and CMV-seronegative. The CDR3, as DNA: TGTGCCAGCAGCTTAGGGGGCGGTGCTTTCTTT. This gives the protein CASSLGGGAFF. The full variable domain, in which reference TRBV7-2 and TRBJ1-1 provide the parts outside the CDR3, is GAGVSQSPSNKVTEKGKDVELRCDPISGHTALYWYRQSLGQGLEFLIYFQGNSAPDKSGLPSDRFSAERTGGSVSTLTIQRTQQEDSAVYLCASSLGGGAFFGQGTRLTVV.